The clone carrying this TCR beta chain has a handful of counts. Its antigen is currently unknown. Sequencing targeted expressed TCRB transcripts, as all isolated RNA had been reverse transcribed. TCRdb keeps only in-frame clones here, not all; method: immunoSEQ multiplex PCR. The sample contains a few hundred thousand clones, roughly 10% of which appear only once. Trimming took off 3 bases at V and 6 bases at J, with 11 bases between the two ends. Germline V gene lookup returns CDR1 KGHSH and CDR2 LQKENI. The CDR3 spans 13 residues. The data were obtained in a study of beta chain features in type 1 diabetes. The wider study: Cell yields, gender and age were similar in healthy donors and patients. General study findings and limits: Shorter TCRB CDR3s, moderately but significantly so, marked every one of the four CD4+ subsets in Type 1 diabetes patients.

CD45RO/CCR7/CD25/CD127/CD95/CD27 sorting isolated CD4+ naive, central memory, regulatory and stem cell-like memory cells. V is TRBV18 and J is TRBJ1-1, with D uncertain. Material for sequencing was naive CD4+ T cells from blood. This clonotype originated in a man aged 25 to 45 with type 1 diabetes. The CDR3 DNA is TGTGCCAGCTCACCGGGGAACGGGGCTGAAGCTTTCTTT. It codes for CASSPGNGAEAFF.